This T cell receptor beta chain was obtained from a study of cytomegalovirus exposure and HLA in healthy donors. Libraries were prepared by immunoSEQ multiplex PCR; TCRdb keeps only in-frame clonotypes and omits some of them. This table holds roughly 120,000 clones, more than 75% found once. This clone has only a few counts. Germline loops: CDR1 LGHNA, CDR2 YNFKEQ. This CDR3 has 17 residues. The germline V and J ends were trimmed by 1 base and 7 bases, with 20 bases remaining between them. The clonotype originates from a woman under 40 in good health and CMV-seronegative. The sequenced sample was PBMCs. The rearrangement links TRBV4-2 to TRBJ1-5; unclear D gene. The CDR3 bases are TGTGCCAGCAGCCAAGTCTCAAAGGGCCCCGCGGGCCAGCCCCAGCATTTT. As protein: CASSQVSKGPAGQPQHF.